A single count supports the clone carrying this T cell receptor beta chain. Its antigen is unknown. Reverse transcribed after extraction, RNA yielded cDNA as the sequencing template. Data came from immunoSEQ multiplex PCR; TCRdb stores just in-frame clones and leaves some out. The sample shows some 150,000 clones, about 67% of them seen only once. As part of sample collection, lesional scalp punch biopsies and peripheral blood were taken from alopecia areata patients. Sorting separated CD4+ and CD8+ T cells out of PBMCs. The data were obtained in a study of CD8+ T cells in alopecia areata. Overall study: Those patients who were treated received oral tofacitinib, which was given at 5 to 10 mg twice daily for moderate-to-severe alopecia areata.

This CDR3 is 13 amino acids long. Germline V CDR1 and CDR2: MNHNS, SASEGT. V shed 7 bases and J 7 bases; nucleotides not matched to a gene: 6. Broader study findings: TCR sharing was clearer in mice than between patients, perhaps partly owing to patient HLA diversity.

This specimen consisted of CD8+ T cells sorted from blood, obtained at week 0. The chain joins TRBV6-1 to TRBJ1-2, with TRBD1 matching 10 bases. This TCR came from a human donor with alopecia areata. The CDR3 DNA reads TGTGCCAGCACTAAGACAGGGGGCCGTGGCTACACCTTC. This encodes CASTKTGGRGYTF.